The sequence of this TCR beta chain was determined in a study of T-cell memory formation after mild COVID-19. Study-wide background: Clustering of TCRs was largely donor specific.

Via MiXCR, TCRdb re-called the 5' RACE reads, giving one row per CDR3 protein. The sample records fewer than 650,000 distinct CDR3 sequences, around 15% being singletons. Study-level results: Researchers found some responding clones in pre-infection memory, a sign that cross-reactive memory joined.

About this clonotype itself: No antigen is known for it.

V was shortened by 2 bases and J by 5 bases, with 17 bases between the two germline ends. Germline lookup yields CDR1 KGHDR and CDR2 SFDVKD. This CDR3 has 16 residues. Sample: PBMCs or a T cell subset sorted from them (not recorded which). This receptor was obtained from an adult woman who had mild COVID-19 (a few samples of this study predate the infection). Cell type and time point are not known. This chain links TRBV24-1 with TRBJ1-1; TRBD1 might be the D (6 bases). The DNA of the CDR3 is TGTGCCACCAGTGATTCACCGGGACAAGGGGGAACTGAAGCTTTCTTT. As protein: CATSDSPGQGGTEAFF.